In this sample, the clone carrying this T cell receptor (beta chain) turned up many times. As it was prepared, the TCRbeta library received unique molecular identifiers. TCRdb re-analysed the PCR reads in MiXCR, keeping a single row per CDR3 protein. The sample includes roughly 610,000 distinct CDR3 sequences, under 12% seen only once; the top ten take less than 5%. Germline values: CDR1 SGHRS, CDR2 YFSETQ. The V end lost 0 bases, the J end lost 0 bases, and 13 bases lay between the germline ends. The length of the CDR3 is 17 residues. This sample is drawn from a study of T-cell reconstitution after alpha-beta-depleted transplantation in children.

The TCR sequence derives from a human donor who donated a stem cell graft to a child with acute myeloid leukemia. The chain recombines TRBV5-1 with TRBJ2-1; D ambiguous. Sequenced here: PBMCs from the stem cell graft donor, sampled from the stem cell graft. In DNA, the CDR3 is TGCGCCAGCAGCTTGGATGTCCCACAGAGCTCCTACAATGAGCAGTTCTTC. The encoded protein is CASSLDVPQSSYNEQFF.